One and the same sample provided the 5 T cell receptor beta chains below, sequenced in a study of T cell clonality in common variable immunodeficiency. TCRdb's copy holds only in-frame clones and misses some; the assay was immunoSEQ multiplex PCR. Observed in the sample are some 19,000 clones, none of them singletons. Their target antigens are unknown. Findings and caveats of the study: Reportedly, TCR beta sequences from common variable immunodeficiency showed fewer deletions and N-nucleotide insertions.

Sequenced input: peripheral blood mononuclear cells. These receptors were obtained from a human donor with common variable immunodeficiency.

This clone came up a few times. From the germline J gene comes the end of the CDR3, since the read stops 3 residues before it. This chain links TRBV6-2 or TRBV6-3 with TRBJ2-2; D tentatively reads TRBD1 or TRBD2 (5 bases each). This CDR3 region has 12 residues. Germline lookup yields CDR1 MNHEY and CDR2 SVGEGT. Trimming took off 8 bases at V and 4 bases at J, with 8 bases between the two ends. CDR3 residues: CASRGVTGELFF. CDR3 bases read: TGTGCCAGCCGAGGGGTCACCGGGGAG.

Worth noting for this clone: The CDR3 end is not reached by the read, which stops 3 residues before it; the germline J gene fills it in. The rearrangement links TRBV7-2 to TRBJ2-3; TRBD2 agrees at 9 bases. The V gene's germline CDR1 is SGHTA and CDR2 FQGNSA. Germline trimming cut 5 bases from V and 4 bases from J; bases unmatched to any gene: 4. The CDR3 totals 14 residues. Incomplete CDR3 DNA: TGTGCCAGCAGCCGGACTAGCGTGGCAGATACG. Its protein product is CASSRTSVADT. The entire CDR3 reads CASSRTSVADTQYF.

Details on this clone: The read finishes 3 residues shy of the CDR3 end, and the germline J gene is used to complete it. J is TRBJ2-3 and V is TRBV7-3; no firm D call. CDR1 and CDR2 (germline): SGHTA, FQGTGA. Trimming pared 2 bases from V and 3 bases from J, leaving 15 bases between. This CDR3 is built from 16 residues. The CDR3 DNA, read in part, is TGTGCCAGCAGCTTATTCGCAGGCGAATTAACAGATACG. Its protein is CASSLFAGELTDT. The entire CDR3 sequence reads CASSLFAGELTDTQYF. Using reference TRBV7-3 and TRBJ2-3 for the parts outside the CDR3, the full variable domain is GAGVSQTPSNKVTEKGKYVELRCDPISGHTALYWYRQSLGQGPEFLIYFQGTGAADDSGLPNDRFFAVRPEGSVSTLKIQRTERGDSAVYLCASSLFAGELTDTQYFGPGTRLTVL.

This clone occurred many times. The read stops 3 residues short of the end of the CDR3; the missing end is completed from the germline J gene. This rearrangement joins TRBV7-9 to TRBJ2-3; D unclear. This CDR3 spans 14 amino acids. With 1 base removed from V and 2 bases from J, the gap between germline ends came to 7 bases. CDR1 and CDR2 (germline): SEHNR, FQNEAQ (reference sequence). CDR3 amino acids: CASSLDSFTDTQYF. The CDR3 DNA, read in part, is TGTGCCAGCAGCTTAGACTCCTTCACAGATACG.

This clone was recorded at least ten times. The CDR3 end falls 3 residues outside the read, so it is completed with the germline J gene. The rearrangement joins TRBV20-1 to TRBJ1-1; D is undetermined. Germline V gives CDR1 DFQATT, CDR2 SNEGSKA (reference sequence). The V and J ends lost 5 bases and 2 bases respectively, with 15 bases between them. The CDR3 loop spans 14 amino acids. The sequenced CDR3 bases are TGCAGTGCTCCCGGAGGCAGGCCTAACACTGAA. It specifies CSAPGGRPNTE. Given in full, the CDR3 is CSAPGGRPNTEAFF.